The text below deals with one T cell receptor (beta chain). Antigen specificity is unknown. Trimming took off 6 bases at V and 3 bases at J, with 10 bases between the two ends. Germline V gene sequence: CDR1 MNHEY, CDR2 SMNVEV (reference sequence). The CDR3 has 13 amino acids. The data were obtained in a study of CD8+ T cells in alopecia areata. Overall study context: Treated patients swallowed 5 to 10 mg of oral tofacitinib twice daily.

Study findings and constraints: Normal skin contains resident alphabeta T cells, and these are also sequenced in scalp samples. Among patients, TCR sharing was less clear than in mice, a difference possibly due in part to HLA diversity in the patient population.

cDNA prepared by RNA extraction and subsequent reverse transcription served as the template for sequencing. The protocol was immunoSEQ multiplex PCR, while the TCRdb copy is restricted to in-frame clones and leaves out a portion. The table includes 150,000 or so clones, roughly 44% detected once. This sequence was found in a human donor with alopecia areata. Sequenced: CD4+ T cells sorted from blood. This chain uses TRBV27 with TRBJ2-3; possibly TRBD2 for D (6 bases). The CDR3 is CASRRSGTDTQYF. The CDR3 nucleotides read TGTGCCAGCAGACGGAGCGGGACAGATACGCAGTATTTT.